A selection of T cell receptor beta chains follows, all from one sample in a study of cytomegalovirus exposure and HLA in healthy donors. Profiled with immunoSEQ multiplex PCR; TCRdb holds only in-frame clones, not every one. The sample lists roughly 190,000 clones; 78% were seen once. The sample consisted of PBMCs. The receptors originated from a female donor in good health and CMV-seronegative. Each CDR3 is given with its conserved first and last residue. The order of the fields is J gene, CDR3 length, clone size, V gene, D gene, CDR3 protein, CDR3 DNA. D genes are given only for firm matches. Some rows mark clone size as missing; the rest say once, few, many or name a class of expanded clone.

>TRBJ2-5|13|-|TRBV7-2|-
CASSSTGEATQYF
TGTGCCAGCAGCTCGACAGGAGAGGCGACCCAGTACTTC
>TRBJ1-6|15|-|TRBV7-6|-
CASSLEAGVDSPLHF
TGTGCCAGCAGCTTAGAAGCCGGGGTCGATTCACCCCTCCACTTT
>TRBJ1-1|13|-|TRBV16|-
CASSQRMNTEAFF
TGTGCCAGCAGCCAGCGGATGAACACTGAAGCTTTCTTT
>TRBJ2-7|14|-|TRBV10-3|TRBD1
CAIREEGATYEQYF
TGTGCCATCAGAGAAGAGGGGGCAACCTACGAGCAGTACTTC
>TRBJ1-4|15|-|TRBV15|TRBD1
CATSRAPRGPEKLFF
TGTGCCACCAGCAGGGCGCCCAGGGGGCCTGAAAAACTGTTTTTT
>TRBJ1-2|13|-|TRBV6-5|-
CASKIQGNYGYTF
TGTGCCAGCAAGATACAGGGTAACTATGGCTACACCTTC
>TRBJ1-1|13|-|TRBV15|-
CAIRPDMNTEAFF
TGTGCCATCCGGCCGGACATGAACACTGAAGCTTTCTTT
>TRBJ2-1|14|-|TRBV19|-
CASSRGESYNEQFF
TGTGCCAGTAGTAGGGGAGAGTCCTACAATGAGCAGTTCTTC
>TRBJ2-6|14|-|TRBV2|-
CASGGNSGANVLTF
TGTGCCAGCGGAGGCAACTCTGGGGCCAACGTCCTGACTTTC
>TRBJ2-1|19|-|TRBV9|TRBD2
CASSPRGTSGGWGYNEQFF
TGTGCCAGCAGCCCCCGGGGGACTAGCGGGGGATGGGGCTACAATGAGCAGTTCTTC
>TRBJ2-5|15|-|TRBV5-1|TRBD2
CASSRRTSGQETQYF
TGCGCCAGCAGCCGCCGGACTAGCGGGCAAGAGACCCAGTACTTC
>TRBJ1-2|14|few|TRBV10-3|TRBD1
CAIRDQGAGYGYTF
TGTGCCATCAGGGACCAGGGGGCCGGCTATGGCTACACCTTC
>TRBJ2-7|17|-|TRBV21-1|-
CASTKLEGGFSSYEQYF
TGTGCCAGCACGAAGTTGGAAGGGGGATTCAGCTCCTACGAGCAGTACTTC
>TRBJ2-5|15|-|TRBV7-9|-
CASSSVIAYEETQYF
TGTGCCAGCAGCTCCGTGATAGCGTACGAAGAGACCCAGTACTTC
>TRBJ1-5|13|-|TRBV19|-
CASSSTDYQPQHF
TGTGCCAGTAGTTCGACAGATTATCAGCCCCAGCATTTT